This T cell receptor (beta chain) is drawn from a study of human T cells and chemical hapten exposure. For the study at large: DPC at 2% was the sensitizing agent, placed on around 2 cm by around 2 cm of upper inner arm skin. Patients were mainly female, each with alopecia areata, totalis or universalis. General study results and limits: Donors, who had alopecia, may show an immune response that differs from healthy people's.

Time point meaning: pre-sensitization, week 0. Treatment denoted: therapeutic diphenylcyclopropenone sensitization with weekly scalp DPC. TCRdb itself ran the RACE reads through MiXCR, one entry per CDR3 protein. Seen here are some 38,000 distinct CDR3 sequences, 7.5% to 8% observed once, and the top ten hold over 1%. Germline values: CDR1 SGHAT, CDR2 FQNNGV. Trimming stripped 3 bases from V and 4 bases from J, with 13 bases between. The CDR3 is 16 residues long. Points on this clonotype: As yet, its antigen is unknown.

The chain has TRBV11-2 and TRBJ2-6; D possibly corresponds to TRBD1 (5 bases). Here the sequenced sample was whole blood, taken in connection with sensitization to the hapten diphenylcyclopropenone (DPC). The TCR originated in a woman aged 45 to 65 with alopecia areata. Some clones in this sample may be carry-over from other donors' samples. CDR3 sequence (DNA): TGTGCCAGCAGCTTGAACCCAGGGTGGGGGGCCAACGTCCTGACTTTC. Protein: CASSLNPGWGANVLTF. Drawing the rest from reference TRBV11-2 and TRBJ2-6, the complete variable domain is EAGVAQSPRYKIIEKRQSVAFWCNPISGHATLYWYQQILGQGPKLLIQFQNNGVVDDSQLPKDRFSAERLKGVDSTLKIQPAKLEDSAVYLCASSLNPGWGANVLTFGAGSRLTVL.